A single sample is the source of the 31 T cell receptor beta chains below, sequenced in a study of TIL therapy for anti-PD-1-resistant metastatic lung cancer. Time point denoted: pre-treatment sample, taken before nivolumab and TIL therapy. The immunoSEQ assay was v3. Assay: immunoSEQ multiplex PCR; the TCRdb copy retains only in-frame clones and omits some. Of 9,000 to 15,000 clones in the sample, about 80% were seen once. The sample was blood, taken at baseline. All receptors derive from a person aged 25 to 80 with non-small cell lung cancer.

This sequence joins TRBV5-1 and TRBJ2-1, with TRBD2 as a possible D gene (6 bases). The CDR3 runs to 14 residues. Germline-derived CDR1 and CDR2 are SGHRS and YFSETQ. V was pared by 3 bases and J by 10 bases, with 17 bases between. This CDR3 reads CASSSRMGGEEQFF. In nucleotides, the CDR3 is TGCGCCAGCAGCTCTAGAATGGGAGGAGAGGAGCAGTTCTTC.

CDR3 in DNA: TGTGCCAGCAGCTTGGACAGGAGCTCCTACAATGAGCAGTTCTTC. This gives the protein CASSLDRSSYNEQFF. This chain links TRBV11-1 with TRBJ2-1; TRBD1 matches 7 bases. Germline CDR1 SGHAT, CDR2 FQDESV (reference sequence). The CDR3 runs to 15 residues. V was pared by 3 bases and J by 0 bases, with 2 bases of the junction left unmatched.

This rearrangement joins TRBV29-1 to TRBJ2-7; TRBD1 matches at 10 bases. The CDR3 is made up of 15 amino acids. V lost 0 bases and J lost 7; bases outside the gene matches: 9. Germline V gives CDR1 SQVTM, CDR2 ANQGSEA. The CDR3 DNA sequence: TGCAGCGTTGAAGATACGGGACAGGGGTTTCGAGAGCAGTACTTC. It encodes CSVEDTGQGFREQYF.

The chain carries TRBV30 and TRBJ2-3; no clear D. V lost 0 bases, J lost 2 bases, and 9 bases lay in between. CDR1 and CDR2 from the germline V gene are GTSNPN and SVGIG (reference sequence). The length of the CDR3 is 14 residues. The CDR3 sequence is CAWSVPVFTDTQYF. CDR3 coding DNA: TGTGCCTGGAGTGTACCGGTTTTCACAGATACGCAGTATTTT.

The CDR3 sequence: CASMGMNTEAFF. CDR3 nucleotide sequence: TGCGCCAGCATGGGCATGAACACTGAAGCTTTCTTT. This sequence joins TRBV10-2 and TRBJ1-1; D is ambiguous. Trimming cost V 7 bases and J 0 bases, with 6 bases left between them. CDR3 size: 12 residues. Germline loops: CDR1 WSHSY, CDR2 SAAADI.

The rearrangement links TRBV4-1 to TRBJ2-2; the D gene is possibly TRBD1 (6 bases). The CDR3 sequence is 15 residues long. The germline gives CDR1 MGHRA, CDR2 YSYEKL. Trimming removed 5 bases from V and 6 bases from J, with 16 bases in between. CDR3 sequence (DNA): TGCGCCAGCAGCTCCAGCCCGGCAGGGGCCGGGGAGCTGTTTTTT. It encodes CASSSSPAGAGELFF.

The V gene is TRBV27, the J gene TRBJ2-3, with D possibly TRBD2 on 6 matching bases. V lost 2 bases and J 4 bases, leaving 16 bases between the germline ends. The CDR3 runs to 16 residues. Looked up from germline, CDR1 is MNHEY and CDR2 is SMNVEV (reference sequence). CDR3 sequence reads: CASSLRGLGIPDTQYF. The CDR3, as DNA: TGTGCCAGCAGTTTACGGGGACTGGGGATCCCAGATACGCAGTATTTT.

V is TRBV6-4 and J is TRBJ2-3; D unresolved. Trimming took off 0 bases at V and 3 bases at J, with 4 bases between the two ends. The germline V gene encodes CDR1 MRHNA and CDR2 SNTAGT. This CDR3 contains 13 residues. CDR3 DNA sequence: TGTGCCAGCAGTGACTCGGAAACAGATACGCAGTATTTT. This translates into CASSDSETDTQYF.

The chain is built from TRBV5-4 and TRBJ2-5, with 8 bases that match TRBD1. V lost 4 bases, J lost 3 bases, and 2 bases stayed unmatched. The length of the CDR3 is 13 residues. Germline V lookup: CDR1 SGHNT, CDR2 YYREEE (reference sequence). The CDR3, as DNA: TGTGCCAGCAGCGTGGACAGGGAAGAGACCCAGTACTTC. It specifies CASSVDREETQYF. Full variable domain (missing parts from reference TRBV5-4 and TRBJ2-5): ETGVTQSPTHLIKTRGQQVTLRCSSQSGHNTVSWYQQALGQGPQFIFQYYREEENGRGNFPPRFSGLQFPNYSSELNVNALELDDSALYLCASSVDREETQYFGPGTRLLVL.

This chain links TRBV7-9 with TRBJ1-4, with D unresolved. V lost 6 bases, J lost 4 bases, and 9 bases lay in between. Germline V gene sequence: CDR1 SEHNR, CDR2 FQNEAQ (reference sequence). The CDR3 runs 13 residues. As DNA, the CDR3 is TGTGCCAGCAGAGAGGGTTTTAATGAAAAACTGTTTTTT. This translates into CASREGFNEKLFF. Full variable domain (missing parts from reference TRBV7-9 and TRBJ1-4): DTGVSQNPRHKITKRGQNVTFRCDPISEHNRLYWYRQTLGQGPEFLTYFQNEAQLEKSRLLSDRFSAERPKGSFSTLEIQRTEQGDSAMYLCASREGFNEKLFFGSGTQLSVL.

The chain joins TRBV9 to TRBJ2-7, with a weak D call TRBD2 (6 bases). CDR3 length: 14 residues. Trimming pared 0 bases from V and 1 base from J, leaving 8 bases between. Per germline, CDR1 SGDLS and CDR2 YYNGEE. Here the CDR3 DNA reads TGTGCCAGCAGCGTAGGGGGGAGGTCCTACGAGCAGTACTTC. Protein product: CASSVGGRSYEQYF.

With respect to this clone: Compared with germline, one end of the junction differs, possibly owing to a read error. V gene TRBV6-6 combines with J gene TRBJ2-2; perhaps TRBD1 as D (6 bases). The CDR3 is 14 residues long. Germline V gene sequence: CDR1 MNHNY, CDR2 SVGAGI (reference sequence). The CDR3 is CAGSSTGKSGELFF. The CDR3 DNA follows: TGTGCCGGCAGCTCCACAGGGAAGAGCGGGGAGCTGTTTTTT.

The chain combines TRBV29-1 with TRBJ1-1; no firm D call. The germline V gene has CDR1 SQVTM and CDR2 ANQGSEA. V gave up 4 bases and J gave up 1 base, with 28 bases separating them. The CDR3 is 19 amino acids. This CDR3 reads CSVAWSRRRGWIENTEAFF. CDR3 DNA sequence: TGCAGCGTTGCCTGGAGTAGAAGGCGCGGGTGGATCGAGAACACTGAAGCTTTCTTT.

V and J are TRBV15 and TRBJ2-5; D not resolved. Germline CDR1 is LNHNV and CDR2 is YYDKDF (reference sequence). V dropped 0 bases and J dropped 4 bases, with 12 bases sitting between them. This CDR3 has 15 amino acids. CDR3 residues: CATSRDSPPAETQYF. Written as DNA, the CDR3 is TGTGCCACCAGCAGAGATTCCCCTCCGGCAGAGACCCAGTACTTC.

The V and J genes are TRBV29-1 and TRBJ2-1; D gene uncertain. CDR3 length equals 10 residues. In germline, CDR1 is SQVTM, CDR2 ANQGSEA. The germline V and J ends were trimmed by 4 bases and 8 bases, with 6 bases remaining between them. DNA of the CDR3: TGCAGCGTTGGCGCGGATGAGCAGTTCTTC. Protein: CSVGADEQFF.

The CDR3 spells CASSLGAPGQSYEQYF. CDR3 bases: TGTGCCAGCAGCTTAGGGGCCCCGGGACAGTCCTACGAGCAGTACTTC. The chain joins TRBV7-9 to TRBJ2-7; 7 bases line up with TRBD1. The junction had 7 bases not matched to a gene; V was cut back by 1 base and J by 1 base. The CDR3 is 16 amino acids. Germline assignment: CDR1 SEHNR and CDR2 FQNEAQ (reference sequence).

CDR3 amino acids: CASSDSEGEGNEQFF. DNA of the CDR3: TGTGCCAGCAGTGACTCGGAGGGAGAGGGCAATGAGCAGTTCTTC. The chain has TRBV6-4 and TRBJ2-1, with a weak D call TRBD2 (6 bases). Germline values: CDR1 MRHNA, CDR2 SNTAGT. CDR3 size: 15 residues. V was clipped by 0 bases and J by 6 bases, with 12 bases between them.

V usage is TRBV5-1 and J usage is TRBJ2-7; D gene ambiguous. In germline, CDR1 is SGHRS, CDR2 YFSETQ. Deletions cut 4 bases from V and 0 bases from J, with 11 bases between. The CDR3 covers 14 residues. The CDR3 DNA reads TGCGCCAGCAGCCCGTATATAGGCTCCTACGAGCAGTACTTC. Its translation is CASSPYIGSYEQYF.

This clone was detected once. The chain has TRBV5-1 and TRBJ2-2; D uncertain. The ends were cut back, 4 bases at V and 4 bases at J, with 8 bases in the middle. This CDR3 region has 13 residues. The germline CDR1 and CDR2 sequences are SGHRS and YFSETQ. The CDR3 coding sequence is TGCGCCAGCAGCCCCCTCCCCACCGGGGAGCTGTTTTTT. Encoded protein: CASSPLPTGELFF.

V usage is TRBV6-4 and J usage is TRBJ2-3; the D gene is possibly TRBD2 (6 bases). The CDR3 covers 16 residues. Per the germline V gene, CDR1 is MRHNA and CDR2 is SNTAGT. The V end lost 4 bases, the J end lost 3 bases, and 17 bases lay between the germline ends. CDR3 sequence: CASSGRLAMGTDTQYF. CDR3 DNA: TGTGCCAGCAGTGGAAGGCTAGCGATGGGGACAGATACGCAGTATTTT.

The chain recombines TRBV19 with TRBJ2-5, with TRBD1 identical over 7 bases. Matching the DNA end better, TRBJ2-7 makes the J call doubtful. CDR3 size: 12 residues. Germline V CDR1 and CDR2: LNHDA, SQIVND (reference sequence). CDR3 nucleotides: TGTGCCAGTAGTGCAACAGGGGTCGAGCAGTACTTC. Its translation: CASSATGVEQYF.

This clone was recorded only once. The gene calls are TRBV6-6 and TRBJ2-1; 10 bases fit TRBD2. The CDR3 extends over 15 amino acids. Germline V gene lookup returns CDR1 MNHNY and CDR2 SVGAGI (reference sequence). V lost 6 bases to trimming and J lost 4 bases; unmatched junction nucleotides: 6. The CDR3: CASSRGTSDYNEQFF. CDR3 sequence (DNA): TGTGCCAGCAGCCGCGGGACTAGCGATTACAATGAGCAGTTCTTC.

The chain carries TRBV30 and TRBJ2-3, with 7 bases lining up with TRBD1. CDR1 and CDR2 (germline): GTSNPN, SVGIG (reference sequence). The CDR3 length is 17 residues. Unmatched junction bases numbered 14, after V lost 0 bases and J lost 5 bases. The CDR3 nucleotides read TGTGCCTGGAGTGTACCTCGGTCGAGGGGGCCTGTAGATACGCAGTATTTT. Translating gives CAWSVPRSRGPVDTQYF.

The chain combines TRBV5-1 with TRBJ1-2, with a tentative D call TRBD1 (6 bases). V lost 0 bases and J lost 4, with 13 bases in between. This CDR3 is built from 15 residues. Germline CDR1 and CDR2: SGHRS and YFSETQ. CDR3 residues: CASSLGGGQSYGYTF. CDR3 nucleotides: TGCGCCAGCAGCTTGGGGGGCGGACAGAGCTATGGCTACACCTTC.

This chain connects TRBV5-4 to TRBJ1-4; maybe TRBD1 (6 bases). With 4 bases removed from V and 5 bases from J, the gap between germline ends came to 15 bases. CDR1 is SGHNT and CDR2 is YYREEE in the germline V gene (reference sequence). CDR3 length equals 15 residues. In DNA, the CDR3 is TGTGCCAGCAGCCGCGGGGGGGCCTCAAATGAAAAACTGTTTTTT. This sequence encodes CASSRGGASNEKLFF.

This clone was seen just once. The J gene is TRBJ2-3, the V gene TRBV30, with D maybe TRBD2 (5 bases). CDR1 and CDR2 from the germline V gene are GTSNPN and SVGIG (reference sequence). The CDR3 extends over 14 amino acids. Trimming took off 1 base at V and 1 base at J, with 9 bases between the two ends. The CDR3 region is CAWSGNSGTDTQYF. As DNA, the CDR3 is TGTGCCTGGAGTGGTAATAGCGGCACAGATACGCAGTATTTT.

The rearrangement links TRBV15 to TRBJ2-2; 9 bases are a match to TRBD1. This CDR3 region has 16 residues. Germline CDR1 is LNHNV and CDR2 is YYDKDF (reference sequence). V dropped 0 bases and J dropped 9; count of bases not matched to a gene: 8. CDR3 coding DNA: TGTGCCACCAGCAGAGAGGGACAGGGTGCGACGAGGGAGCTGTTTTTT. Amino acids: CATSREGQGATRELFF.

The CDR3 DNA reads as TGCGCCAGCAGCGCGGCTGAAGCATCTGGAAACACCATATATTTT. Its translation: CASSAAEASGNTIYF. The V and J genes are TRBV5-1 and TRBJ1-3; D is ambiguous. From germline, CDR1 is SGHRS and CDR2 YFSETQ. V was shortened by 4 bases and J by 1 base, with 12 bases between the two germline ends. The CDR3 is 15 amino acids.

This CDR3 reads CASRPALGINQPQHF. In nucleotides, the CDR3 is TGCGCCAGCAGGCCTGCGTTGGGGATCAATCAGCCCCAGCATTTT. This sequence joins TRBV10-2 and TRBJ1-5, with no clear D. The CDR3 is 15 residues long. Per the germline V gene, CDR1 is WSHSY and CDR2 is SAAADI. The V and J ends lost 6 bases and 3 bases respectively, with 15 bases between them.

The chain is built from TRBV9 and TRBJ2-2; 9 nucleotides line up with TRBD1. The CDR3 length is 18 residues. Germline V gives CDR1 SGDLS, CDR2 YYNGEE. J gave up 3 bases and V 4 bases, and 13 bases lay outside the gene matches. The CDR3 spells CASSPTTLTGGYTGELFF. For the CDR3, the DNA is TGTGCCAGCAGCCCGACAACTTTGACAGGGGGGTACACCGGGGAGCTGTTTTTT.

The chain joins TRBV9 to TRBJ2-3, with 8 bases matching TRBD2. This CDR3 has 14 amino acids. V was clipped by 4 bases and J by 1 base; unmatched bases: 2. CDR1 is SGDLS and CDR2 is YYNGEE in the germline V gene. Written as DNA, the CDR3 is TGTGCCAGCAGCCCGCGGGGGGGCACAGATACGCAGTATTTT. This codes for CASSPRGGTDTQYF.